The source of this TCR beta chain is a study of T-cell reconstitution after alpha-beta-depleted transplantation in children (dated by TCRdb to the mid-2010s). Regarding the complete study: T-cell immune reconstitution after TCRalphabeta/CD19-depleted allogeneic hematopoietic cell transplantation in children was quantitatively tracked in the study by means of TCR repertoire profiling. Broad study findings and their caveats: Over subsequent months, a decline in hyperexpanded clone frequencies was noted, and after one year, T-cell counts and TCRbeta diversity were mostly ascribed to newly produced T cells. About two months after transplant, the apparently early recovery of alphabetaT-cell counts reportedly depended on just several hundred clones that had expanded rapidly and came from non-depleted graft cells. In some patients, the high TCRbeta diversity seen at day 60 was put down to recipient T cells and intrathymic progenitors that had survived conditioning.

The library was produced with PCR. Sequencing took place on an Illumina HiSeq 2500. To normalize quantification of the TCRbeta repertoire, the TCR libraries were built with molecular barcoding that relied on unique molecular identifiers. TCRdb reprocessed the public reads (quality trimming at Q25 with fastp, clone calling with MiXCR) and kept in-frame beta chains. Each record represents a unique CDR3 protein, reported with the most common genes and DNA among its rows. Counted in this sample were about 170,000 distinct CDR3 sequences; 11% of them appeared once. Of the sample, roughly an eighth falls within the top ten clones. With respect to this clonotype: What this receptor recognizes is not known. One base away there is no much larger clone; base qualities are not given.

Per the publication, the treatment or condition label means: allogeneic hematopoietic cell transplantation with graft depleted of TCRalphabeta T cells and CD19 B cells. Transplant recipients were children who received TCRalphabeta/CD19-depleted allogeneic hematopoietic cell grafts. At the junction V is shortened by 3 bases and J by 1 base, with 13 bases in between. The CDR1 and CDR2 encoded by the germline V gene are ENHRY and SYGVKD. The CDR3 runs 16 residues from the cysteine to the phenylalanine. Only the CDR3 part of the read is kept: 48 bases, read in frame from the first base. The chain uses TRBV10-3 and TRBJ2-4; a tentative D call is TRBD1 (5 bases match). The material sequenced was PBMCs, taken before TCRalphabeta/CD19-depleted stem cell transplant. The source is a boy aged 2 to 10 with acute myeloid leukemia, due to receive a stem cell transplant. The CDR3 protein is CAISDSREGAKNIQYF. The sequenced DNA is TGTGCCATCAGTGACAGCAGGGAAGGTGCCAAAAACATTCAGTACTTC.